This entry concerns a single TCR beta chain. The junction and the germline gene differ at one end; a read error may be behind it. A sample-barcoded 5' primer and a J-beta primer mix were used in a second PCR of about 7 to 12 cycles. TCRdb redid the calling of the 5' RACE reads with MiXCR, one entry per CDR3 protein. This sample has about 1,000,000 distinct CDR3 sequences, with less than 50% found just once. The sample originates from a study of blood T cells in healthy people across ages. The germline V gene has CDR1 SGHTS and CDR2 YDEGEE. The CDR3 length is 16 residues. The origin of this receptor is a woman in her sixties in good health. The V call is TRBV5-8, the J call TRBJ2-5; possible D gene TRBD1, 6 bases. The sample consisted of blood. The CDR3, as DNA: TGTGCCAGCAGCTTGGGCAGGACAGTGGTTCGAGAGGCCCAGTACTTC. Translated: CASSLGRTVVREAQYF.